A few counts support the clone carrying this T cell receptor (beta chain). CDR3 length: 13 amino acids. V gave up 2 bases and J gave up 8 bases, with 13 bases separating them. Germline V gene sequence: CDR1 DFQATT, CDR2 SNEGSKA (reference sequence). Library preparation (for TCRbeta) was performed with unique molecular identifiers. TCRdb reprocessed the PCR reads via MiXCR and lists one record per CDR3 protein. The sample records 400,000 to 500,000 distinct CDR3 sequences, approximately 11% being singletons. The entry originates in a study of T-cell reconstitution after alpha-beta-depleted transplantation in children.

The sequenced sample was PBMCs from the stem cell graft donor, obtained from the stem cell graft. The source of this sequence is a human donor who donated a stem cell graft to a child with acute myeloid leukemia. V gene TRBV20-1 combines with J gene TRBJ1-5; D perhaps matches TRBD1 (5 bases). This chain's CDR3 is CSARIGLREPQHF. In DNA, the CDR3 is TGCAGTGCTAGAATCGGGCTCAGGGAGCCCCAGCATTTT.